This T cell receptor beta chain is drawn from a study of T cells in Graves' hyperthyroidism and ophthalmopathy. Across the whole study: Peripheral blood was obtained at initial diagnosis, preceding any treatment.

Diagnoses were established using clinical symptoms, serum thyroxine and TRAb, thyroid ultrasound and orbital computed tomography. When hyperthyroidism was first diagnosed, the blood sample was taken, preceding any ophthalmopathy symptoms. Fresh peripheral blood, about 10 ml of it, supplied the PBMCs. Researchers amplified the TCR beta CDR3 regions from RNA transcripts. With the HTBI primer set, the TCR CDR3 went through a first round of RT-PCR. One entry per CDR3 protein results from TCRdb running MiXCR on the multiplex PCR reads. The data show about 160,000 distinct CDR3 sequences, with 8% to 9.5% seen just once and over 20% held by the top ten. This receptor was taken from a woman aged 18-30 years with Graves' hyperthyroidism that later progressed to Graves' ophthalmopathy. The specimen sequenced was blood.

CDR3 amino acids: CAWSRGNQPQHF. As DNA, the CDR3 is TGTGCCTGGAGTAGGGGGAATCAGCCCCAGCATTTT. V gene TRBV30 combines with J gene TRBJ1-5; D may be TRBD1 (6 bases). This CDR3 has 12 residues. CDR1 GTSNPN and CDR2 SVGIG come from the germline V gene (reference sequence). Trimming cost V 2 bases and J 4 bases, with 6 bases left between them.